This is a list of T cell receptor beta chains from one sample in a study of CD8+ T cells in alopecia areata. This table comes from immunoSEQ multiplex PCR, and its TCRdb copy is limited to in-frame clones, with some not included. The sample includes 35,000 to 50,000 clones, about three fifths of them seen just once. The specimen comprised CD8+ T cells sorted from blood, sampled at week 4, from a patient treated with tofacitinib. The receptors were sampled from a human donor with alopecia areata. The CDR3 runs from the conserved cysteine through the conserved F or W. Fields, in order: V gene, D gene, clone size, J gene, CDR3 protein, CDR3 DNA. The D gene is left open where the match is weak. Clone size is given for some rows only: seen once, a few or many times, or a class if the clone is expanded.

v_gene: TRBV27; d_gene: NA; abundance: once; j_gene: TRBJ2-1; CDR3aa: CASSISSYNEQFF; CDR3nt: TGTGCCAGCAGTATCAGCTCCTACAATGAGCAGTTCTTC
v_gene: TRBV29-1; d_gene: NA; abundance: NA; j_gene: TRBJ2-2; CDR3aa: CSVDEGAGTGELFF; CDR3nt: TGCAGCGTTGACGAGGGGGCGGGGACCGGGGAGCTGTTTTTT
v_gene: TRBV25-1; d_gene: NA; abundance: few; j_gene: TRBJ2-7; CDR3aa: CASKQAPYEQYF; CDR3nt: TGTGCCAGCAAACAGGCCCCTTACGAGCAGTACTTC
v_gene: TRBV25-1; d_gene: NA; abundance: few; j_gene: TRBJ1-4; CDR3aa: CASSAGTDEKLFF; CDR3nt: TGTGCCAGCAGTGCCGGGACTGATGAAAAACTGTTTTTT
v_gene: TRBV2; d_gene: NA; abundance: many; j_gene: TRBJ2-7; CDR3aa: CASSAGLNSYEQYF; CDR3nt: TGTGCCAGCAGCGCCGGGCTGAACTCCTACGAGCAGTACTTC
v_gene: TRBV6-6; d_gene: NA; abundance: NA; j_gene: TRBJ1-5; CDR3aa: CASSYAGAGQPQHF; CDR3nt: TGTGCCAGCAGTTACGCGGGAGCCGGTCAGCCCCAGCATTTT
v_gene: TRBV9; d_gene: NA; abundance: NA; j_gene: TRBJ2-1; CDR3aa: CASSVGGVNYNEQFF; CDR3nt: TGTGCCAGCAGCGTAGGAGGGGTTAATTACAATGAGCAGTTCTTC
v_gene: TRBV4-1; d_gene: NA; abundance: few; j_gene: TRBJ1-5; CDR3aa: CASSQEGGTGQPQHF; CDR3nt: TGCGCCAGCAGCCAAGAGGGGGGAACAGGGCAGCCCCAGCATTTT
v_gene: TRBV27; d_gene: NA; abundance: once; j_gene: TRBJ2-7; CDR3aa: CASSYSGEQYF; CDR3nt: TGTGCCAGCAGTTATTCGGGCGAGCAGTACTTC
v_gene: TRBV2; d_gene: NA; abundance: few; j_gene: TRBJ2-7; CDR3aa: CASSSNYEQYF; CDR3nt: TGTGCCAGCAGTTCGAACTACGAGCAGTACTTC
v_gene: TRBV6-5; d_gene: NA; abundance: NA; j_gene: TRBJ2-1; CDR3aa: CASSAGDNEQFF; CDR3nt: TGTGCCAGCAGTGCCGGGGACAATGAGCAGTTCTTC
v_gene: TRBV7-2; d_gene: TRBD1; abundance: NA; j_gene: TRBJ2-7; CDR3aa: CASSPGGGYEQYF; CDR3nt: TGTGCCAGCAGCCCAGGGGGCGGTTACGAGCAGTACTTC
v_gene: TRBV5-6; d_gene: NA; abundance: NA; j_gene: TRBJ2-1; CDR3aa: CASSLGGSNEQFF; CDR3nt: TGTGCCAGCAGCTTAGGAGGTAGCAATGAGCAGTTCTTC
v_gene: TRBV7-9; d_gene: NA; abundance: NA; j_gene: TRBJ1-2; CDR3aa: CASSIGSGEHTF; CDR3nt: TGTGCCAGCAGCATAGGATCAGGGGAACACACCTTC
v_gene: TRBV15; d_gene: NA; abundance: NA; j_gene: TRBJ2-5; CDR3aa: CATSRDLQETQYF; CDR3nt: TGTGCCACCAGCAGAGACCTCCAAGAGACCCAGTACTTC
v_gene: TRBV29-1; d_gene: TRBD1; abundance: NA; j_gene: TRBJ2-2; CDR3aa: CSGQGETGELFF; CDR3nt: TGCAGCGGACAGGGGGAAACCGGGGAGCTGTTTTTT
v_gene: TRBV4-3; d_gene: NA; abundance: NA; j_gene: TRBJ1-5; CDR3aa: CASSQYRNQPQHF; CDR3nt: TGCGCCAGCAGCCAATACAGGAATCAGCCCCAGCATTTT
v_gene: TRBV7-3; d_gene: NA; abundance: many; j_gene: TRBJ1-2; CDR3aa: CASSSDYGYTF; CDR3nt: TGTGCCAGCAGCTCCGACTATGGCTACACCTTC
v_gene: TRBV7-9; d_gene: NA; abundance: NA; j_gene: TRBJ2-1; CDR3aa: CASTKGYNEQFF; CDR3nt: TGTGCCAGCACCAAGGGGTACAATGAGCAGTTCTTC
v_gene: TRBV29-1; d_gene: NA; abundance: few; j_gene: TRBJ2-6; CDR3aa: CSVEDGERANVLTF; CDR3nt: TGCAGCGTTGAAGACGGGGAAAGGGCCAACGTCCTGACTTTC
v_gene: TRBV30; d_gene: NA; abundance: NA; j_gene: TRBJ2-7; CDR3aa: CAWTGPSYEQYF; CDR3nt: TGTGCCTGGACAGGGCCCTCCTACGAGCAGTACTTC
v_gene: TRBV6-1; d_gene: NA; abundance: NA; j_gene: TRBJ1-5; CDR3aa: CASSEGGGVNQPQHF; CDR3nt: TGTGCCAGCAGTGAAGGTGGCGGTGTCAATCAGCCCCAGCATTTT
v_gene: TRBV14; d_gene: TRBD2; abundance: NA; j_gene: TRBJ2-1; CDR3aa: CASSPTSGGSYNEQFF; CDR3nt: TGTGCCAGCAGCCCCACTAGCGGGGGTTCGTACAATGAGCAGTTCTTC
v_gene: TRBV29-1; d_gene: NA; abundance: NA; j_gene: TRBJ2-7; CDR3aa: CSVVLTGGSYEQYF; CDR3nt: TGCAGCGTTGTTTTGACAGGAGGCTCCTACGAGCAGTACTTC
v_gene: TRBV30; d_gene: NA; abundance: few; j_gene: TRBJ1-1; CDR3aa: CAWNFGTENTEAFF; CDR3nt: TGTGCCTGGAATTTTGGGACGGAGAACACTGAAGCTTTCTTT
v_gene: TRBV9; d_gene: NA; abundance: NA; j_gene: TRBJ2-3; CDR3aa: CASSVALADTQYF; CDR3nt: TGTGCCAGCAGCGTCGCTTTGGCAGATACGCAGTATTTT
v_gene: TRBV5-6; d_gene: NA; abundance: NA; j_gene: TRBJ1-1; CDR3aa: CASSFQGTEAFF; CDR3nt: TGTGCCAGCAGCTTCCAGGGGACTGAAGCTTTCTTT
v_gene: TRBV5-1; d_gene: NA; abundance: once; j_gene: TRBJ2-2; CDR3aa: CASSSSTAGELFF; CDR3nt: TGCGCCAGCAGCTCCTCGACCGCCGGGGAGCTGTTTTTT
v_gene: TRBV7-2; d_gene: TRBD1; abundance: NA; j_gene: TRBJ2-1; CDR3aa: CASRRGRGLAYNEQFF; CDR3nt: TGTGCCAGCAGACGTGGCAGGGGGCTAGCCTACAATGAGCAGTTCTTC
v_gene: TRBV5-1; d_gene: NA; abundance: NA; j_gene: TRBJ2-7; CDR3aa: CASSLRGANYEQYF; CDR3nt: TGCGCCAGCAGCTTGAGGGGGGCCAACTACGAGCAGTACTTC
v_gene: TRBV6-1; d_gene: NA; abundance: NA; j_gene: TRBJ2-1; CDR3aa: CASSEALRTGEQFF; CDR3nt: TGTGCCAGCAGTGAAGCGCTTCGGACGGGGGAGCAGTTCTTC
v_gene: TRBV30; d_gene: NA; abundance: once; j_gene: TRBJ2-1; CDR3aa: CAWSVAGNGNEQFF; CDR3nt: TGTGCCTGGAGTGTTGCGGGGAACGGTAATGAGCAGTTCTTC
v_gene: TRBV2; d_gene: TRBD2; abundance: NA; j_gene: TRBJ2-1; CDR3aa: CASSVGATSGSSDEQFF; CDR3nt: TGTGCCAGCAGTGTAGGGGCGACTAGCGGGTCGTCGGATGAGCAGTTCTTC
v_gene: TRBV7-6; d_gene: TRBD1; abundance: NA; j_gene: TRBJ2-7; CDR3aa: CASSPQTGYHEQYF; CDR3nt: TGTGCCAGCAGTCCTCAGACAGGGTATCACGAGCAGTACTTC
v_gene: TRBV29-1; d_gene: TRBD1; abundance: NA; j_gene: TRBJ2-1; CDR3aa: CSAAPGQGDNEQFF; CDR3nt: TGCAGCGCCGCCCCGGGACAGGGAGACAATGAGCAGTTCTTC
v_gene: TRBV29-1; d_gene: NA; abundance: NA; j_gene: TRBJ2-7; CDR3aa: CSVEGHDTYEQYF; CDR3nt: TGCAGCGTTGAAGGACACGACACCTACGAGCAGTACTTC
v_gene: TRBV6-5; d_gene: NA; abundance: NA; j_gene: TRBJ1-2; CDR3aa: CASSYSGGDGYTF; CDR3nt: TGTGCCAGCAGTTACTCGGGAGGGGATGGCTACACCTTC
v_gene: TRBV27; d_gene: NA; abundance: NA; j_gene: TRBJ2-1; CDR3aa: CASSFGKNEQFF; CDR3nt: TGTGCCAGCAGTTTTGGGAAGAATGAGCAGTTCTTC
v_gene: TRBV29-1; d_gene: TRBD1; abundance: once; j_gene: TRBJ2-7; CDR3aa: CSARTGGSYEQYF; CDR3nt: TGCAGCGCGCGGACAGGGGGCTCCTACGAGCAGTACTTC
v_gene: TRBV2; d_gene: NA; abundance: once; j_gene: TRBJ2-7; CDR3aa: CASTEGSASYEQYF; CDR3nt: TGTGCCAGCACCGAGGGGTCGGCTTCCTACGAGCAGTACTTC
v_gene: TRBV5-1; d_gene: NA; abundance: NA; j_gene: TRBJ1-1; CDR3aa: CASSSPNTEAFF; CDR3nt: TGCGCCAGCAGCTCCCCGAACACTGAAGCTTTCTTT
v_gene: TRBV30; d_gene: NA; abundance: NA; j_gene: TRBJ2-3; CDR3aa: CAWSPSTDTQYF; CDR3nt: TGTGCCTGGAGTCCCAGCACAGATACGCAGTATTTT
v_gene: TRBV29-1; d_gene: TRBD1; abundance: NA; j_gene: TRBJ1-5; CDR3aa: CSVVRGRGNQPQHF; CDR3nt: TGCAGTGTTGTCAGGGGGCGAGGCAATCAGCCCCAGCATTTT
v_gene: TRBV6-5; d_gene: NA; abundance: few; j_gene: TRBJ1-1; CDR3aa: CASSYSARGNTEAFF; CDR3nt: TGTGCCAGCAGTTACTCAGCCAGGGGAAACACTGAAGCTTTCTTT
v_gene: TRBV29-1; d_gene: TRBD1; abundance: NA; j_gene: TRBJ2-1; CDR3aa: CSVESPGGGYPFF; CDR3nt: TGCAGCGTTGAGTCCCCAGGGGGCGGTTACCCGTTCTTC
v_gene: TRBV29-1; d_gene: NA; abundance: NA; j_gene: TRBJ2-1; CDR3aa: CSVEAVSSSYNEQFF; CDR3nt: TGCAGCGTTGAGGCGGTCTCTAGCTCCTACAATGAGCAGTTCTTC
v_gene: TRBV2; d_gene: TRBD1; abundance: NA; j_gene: TRBJ1-2; CDR3aa: CASIRGQDDGYTF; CDR3nt: TGTGCCAGCATCAGAGGACAGGACGATGGCTACACCTTC
v_gene: TRBV29-1; d_gene: NA; abundance: NA; j_gene: TRBJ1-2; CDR3aa: CSVEPSGSRVGGYTF; CDR3nt: TGCAGCGTTGAGCCCTCAGGGAGTAGGGTCGGTGGCTACACCTTC
v_gene: TRBV10-2; d_gene: NA; abundance: NA; j_gene: TRBJ2-1; CDR3aa: CASSESMGNSYNEQFF; CDR3nt: TGCGCCAGCAGTGAGTCTATGGGAAACTCCTACAATGAGCAGTTCTTC
v_gene: TRBV25-1; d_gene: TRBD1; abundance: NA; j_gene: TRBJ1-4; CDR3aa: CASSEPRQGTNEKLFF; CDR3nt: TGTGCCAGCAGTGAACCACGACAGGGAACTAATGAAAAACTGTTTTTT